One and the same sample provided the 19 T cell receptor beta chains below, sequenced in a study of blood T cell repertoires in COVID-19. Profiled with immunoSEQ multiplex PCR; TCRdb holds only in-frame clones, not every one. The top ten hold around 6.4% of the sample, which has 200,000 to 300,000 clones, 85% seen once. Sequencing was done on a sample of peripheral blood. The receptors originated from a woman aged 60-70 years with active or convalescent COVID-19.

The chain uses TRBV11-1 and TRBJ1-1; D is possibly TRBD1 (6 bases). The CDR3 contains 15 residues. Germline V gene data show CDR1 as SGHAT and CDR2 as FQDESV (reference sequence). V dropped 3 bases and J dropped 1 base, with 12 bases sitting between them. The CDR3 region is CASSFRGAGNTEAFF. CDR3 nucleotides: TGTGCCAGCAGCTTCCGGGGGGCCGGGAACACTGAAGCTTTCTTT.

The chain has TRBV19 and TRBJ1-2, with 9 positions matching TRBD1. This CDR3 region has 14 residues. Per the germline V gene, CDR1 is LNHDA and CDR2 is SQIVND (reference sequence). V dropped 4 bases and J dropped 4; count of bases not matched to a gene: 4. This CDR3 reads CASSTRDRVYGYTF. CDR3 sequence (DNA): TGTGCCAGTAGTACCCGGGACAGGGTCTATGGCTACACCTTC.

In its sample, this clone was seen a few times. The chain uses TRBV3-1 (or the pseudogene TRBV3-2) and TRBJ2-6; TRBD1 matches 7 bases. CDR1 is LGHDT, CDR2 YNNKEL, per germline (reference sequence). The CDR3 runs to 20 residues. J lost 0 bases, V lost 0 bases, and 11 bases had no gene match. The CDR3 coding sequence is TGTGCCAGCAGCCAAGATGACGGGACAGACTTAAGCTCTGGGGCCAACGTCCTGACTTTC. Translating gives CASSQDDGTDLSSGANVLTF.

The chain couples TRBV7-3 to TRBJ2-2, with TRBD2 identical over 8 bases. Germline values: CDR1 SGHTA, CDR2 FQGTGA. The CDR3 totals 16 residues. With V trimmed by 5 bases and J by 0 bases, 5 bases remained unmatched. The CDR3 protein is CASSPRGGANTGELFF. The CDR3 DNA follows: TGTGCCAGCAGCCCACGGGGGGGGGCGAACACCGGGGAGCTGTTTTTT.

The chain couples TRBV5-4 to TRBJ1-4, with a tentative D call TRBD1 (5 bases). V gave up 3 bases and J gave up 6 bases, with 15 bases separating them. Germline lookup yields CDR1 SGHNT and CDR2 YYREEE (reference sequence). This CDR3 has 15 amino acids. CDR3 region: CASSSKGGVDEKLFF. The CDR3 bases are TGTGCCAGCAGCTCGAAGGGAGGGGTGGATGAAAAACTGTTTTTT.

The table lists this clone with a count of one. CDR3 nucleotide sequence: TGTGCCAGCAGCGTAGTTGGCAGAACTACTCTCAACTATAATTCACCCCTCCACTTT. This gives the protein CASSVVGRTTLNYNSPLHF. V and J are TRBV9 and TRBJ1-6; D ambiguous. V was clipped by 0 bases and J by 3 bases, with 19 bases between them. Germline V lookup: CDR1 SGDLS, CDR2 YYNGEE. CDR3 length: 19 residues.

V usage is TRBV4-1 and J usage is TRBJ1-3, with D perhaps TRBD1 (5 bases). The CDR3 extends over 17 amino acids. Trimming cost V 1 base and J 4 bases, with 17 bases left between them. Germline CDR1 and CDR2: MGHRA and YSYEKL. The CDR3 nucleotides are TGCGCCAGCAGCCAAGGACTTGGCAGGGCGAAGGGAAACACCATATATTTT. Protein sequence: CASSQGLGRAKGNTIYF.

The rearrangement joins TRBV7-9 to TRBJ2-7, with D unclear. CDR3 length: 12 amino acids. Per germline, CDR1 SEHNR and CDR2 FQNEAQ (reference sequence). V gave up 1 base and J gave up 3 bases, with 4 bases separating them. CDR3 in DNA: TGTGCCAGCAGCTTAGTCTTCTACGAGCAGTACTTC. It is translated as CASSLVFYEQYF.

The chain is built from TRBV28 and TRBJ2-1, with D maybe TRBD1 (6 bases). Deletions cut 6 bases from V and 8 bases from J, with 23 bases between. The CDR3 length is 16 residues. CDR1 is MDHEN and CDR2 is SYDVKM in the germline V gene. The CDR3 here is CASRSSLRAGEDEQFF. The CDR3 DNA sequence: TGTGCCAGCAGGTCCTCTTTACGGGCAGGGGAAGATGAGCAGTTCTTC.

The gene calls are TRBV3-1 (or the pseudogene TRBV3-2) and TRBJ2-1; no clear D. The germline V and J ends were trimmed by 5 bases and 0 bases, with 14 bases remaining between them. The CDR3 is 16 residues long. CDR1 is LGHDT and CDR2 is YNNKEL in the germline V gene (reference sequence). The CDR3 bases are TGTGCCAGCAGCGGTCTCACAGCTGACTCCTACAATGAGCAGTTCTTC. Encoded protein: CASSGLTADSYNEQFF.

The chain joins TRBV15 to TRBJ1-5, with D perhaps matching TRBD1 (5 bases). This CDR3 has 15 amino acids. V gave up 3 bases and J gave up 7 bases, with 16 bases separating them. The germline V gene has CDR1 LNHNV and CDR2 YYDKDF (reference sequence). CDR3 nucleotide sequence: TGTGCCACCAGCAGTTCCCGTAGGGGCAGCCAGCCCCAGCATTTT. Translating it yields CATSSSRRGSQPQHF.

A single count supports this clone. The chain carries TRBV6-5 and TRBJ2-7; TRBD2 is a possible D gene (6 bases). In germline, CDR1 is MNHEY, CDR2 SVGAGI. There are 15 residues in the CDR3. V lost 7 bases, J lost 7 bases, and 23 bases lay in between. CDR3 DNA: TGTGCCAGCACCCCTAGAGGAGGGAGAGGTGCTGAGCAGTACTTC. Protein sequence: CASTPRGGRGAEQYF.

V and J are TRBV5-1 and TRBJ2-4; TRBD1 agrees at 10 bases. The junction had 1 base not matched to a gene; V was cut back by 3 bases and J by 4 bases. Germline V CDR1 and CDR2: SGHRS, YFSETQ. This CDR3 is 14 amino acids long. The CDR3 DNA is TGCGCCAGCAGCTGGGGACAGGGGAAAAACATTCAGTACTTC. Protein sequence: CASSWGQGKNIQYF. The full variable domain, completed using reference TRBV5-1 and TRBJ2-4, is KAGVTQTPRYLIKTRGQQVTLSCSPISGHRSVSWYQQTPGQGLQFLFEYFSETQRNKGNFPGRFSGRQFSNSRSEMNVSTLELGDSALYLCASSWGQGKNIQYFGAGTRLSVL.

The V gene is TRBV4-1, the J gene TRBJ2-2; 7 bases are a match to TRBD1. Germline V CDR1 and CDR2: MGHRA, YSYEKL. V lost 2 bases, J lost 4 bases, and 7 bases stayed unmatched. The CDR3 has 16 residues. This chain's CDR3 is CASSQRRGLVTGELFF. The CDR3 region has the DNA TGCGCCAGCAGCCAACGCAGGGGGTTGGTCACCGGGGAGCTGTTTTTT.

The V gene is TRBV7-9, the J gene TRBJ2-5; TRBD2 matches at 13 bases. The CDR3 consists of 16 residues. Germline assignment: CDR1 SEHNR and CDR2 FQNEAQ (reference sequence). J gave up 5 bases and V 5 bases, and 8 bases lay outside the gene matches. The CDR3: CASSLGLAGDRETQYF. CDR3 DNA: TGTGCCAGCAGCCTAGGACTAGCGGGAGATAGGGAGACCCAGTACTTC. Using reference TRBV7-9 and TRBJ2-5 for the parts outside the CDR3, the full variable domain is DTGVSQNPRHKITKRGQNVTFRCDPISEHNRLYWYRQTLGQGPEFLTYFQNEAQLEKSRLLSDRFSAERPKGSFSTLEIQRTEQGDSAMYLCASSLGLAGDRETQYFGPGTRLLVL.

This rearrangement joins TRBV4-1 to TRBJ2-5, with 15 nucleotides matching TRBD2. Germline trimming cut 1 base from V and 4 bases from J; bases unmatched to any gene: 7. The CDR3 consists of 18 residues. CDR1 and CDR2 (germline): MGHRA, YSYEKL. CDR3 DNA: TGCGCCAGCAGCCAAGCTAGAGGACTAGCGGGAGGGCCAGAGACCCAGTACTTC. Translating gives CASSQARGLAGGPETQYF.

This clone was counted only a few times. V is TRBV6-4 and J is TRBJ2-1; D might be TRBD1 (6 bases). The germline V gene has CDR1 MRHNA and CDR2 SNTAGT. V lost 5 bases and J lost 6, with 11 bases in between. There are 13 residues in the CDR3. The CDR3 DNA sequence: TGTGCCAGCAGTCCCTCCAGGGGCAATGAGCAGTTCTTC. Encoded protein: CASSPSRGNEQFF.

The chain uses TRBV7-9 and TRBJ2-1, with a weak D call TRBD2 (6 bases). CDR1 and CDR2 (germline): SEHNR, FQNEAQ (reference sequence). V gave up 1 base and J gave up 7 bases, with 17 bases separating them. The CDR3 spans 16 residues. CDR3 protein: CASSLDLRDSGNEQFF. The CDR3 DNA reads TGTGCCAGCAGCTTAGATCTGCGGGACTCGGGGAATGAGCAGTTCTTC.

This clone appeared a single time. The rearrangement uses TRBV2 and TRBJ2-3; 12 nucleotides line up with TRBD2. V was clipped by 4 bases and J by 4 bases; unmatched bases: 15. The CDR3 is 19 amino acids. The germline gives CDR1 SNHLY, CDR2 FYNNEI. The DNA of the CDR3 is TGTGCCAGCAGTGGATCTAGCGGGGGGGACCTCAATTGGGCAGATACGCAGTATTTT. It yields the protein CASSGSSGGDLNWADTQYF.